One and the same sample provided the 24 T cell receptor beta chains below, sequenced in a study of shared T cell receptors in the human thymus. TCRdb keeps only in-frame clones here, not all; method: immunoSEQ multiplex PCR. In the table there are about 400,000 clones, just under 95% of which are singletons. Source material: thymocytes. These receptors all stem from a human donor.

The CDR3 protein is CASSSPGLAGTHTDTQYF. The CDR3 DNA follows: TGCGCCAGCAGCTCTCCGGGACTAGCGGGGACCCACACAGATACGCAGTATTTT. The chain links TRBV5-1 to TRBJ2-3, with TRBD2 identical over 13 bases. The CDR3 consists of 18 residues. Germline V CDR1 and CDR2: SGHRS, YFSETQ. After removal of 3 bases from V and 2 bases from J, the junction contained 9 bases not matched to a gene.

This chain links TRBV5-1 with TRBJ2-1; tentative D call: TRBD2 (5 bases). Germline V CDR1 and CDR2: SGHRS, YFSETQ. The CDR3 runs to 16 residues. Deletions cut 0 bases from V and 7 bases from J, with 17 bases between. The DNA for the CDR3 is TGCGCCAGCAGCTTGGGAGGCGTGGGGAGTGGTAATGAGCAGTTCTTC. Its translation: CASSLGGVGSGNEQFF.

The chain is built from TRBV5-1 and TRBJ2-7, with unresolved D. The CDR3 is 13 residues long. V was clipped by 4 bases and J by 0 bases, with 8 bases between them. Germline V gene lookup returns CDR1 SGHRS and CDR2 YFSETQ. CDR3 sequence reads: CASSPGYSYEQYF. As DNA, the CDR3 is TGCGCCAGCAGCCCCGGGTACTCCTACGAGCAGTACTTC.

This clone was detected only a few times. The chain recombines TRBV10-2 with TRBJ1-5, with TRBD1 matching over 9 bases. Germline CDR1 is WSHSY and CDR2 is SAAADI. The CDR3 extends over 12 amino acids. The V gene end was trimmed by 6 bases and the J gene end by 15 bases; junction bases not matched to a gene: 9. As DNA, the CDR3 is TGCGCCAGCAGCGGGACAGGGTCTATTGGGCATTTT. This codes for CASSGTGSIGHF.

The chain employs TRBV11-2 and TRBJ2-2, with 8 bases matching TRBD1. Germline CDR1 and CDR2: SGHAT and FQNNGV. The V segment lost 4 bases and the J segment 6 bases; nucleotides outside the gene matches: 7. This CDR3 is 15 amino acids long. CDR3 DNA: TGTGCCAGCAGCTGGTTTACAGGGGGTGCCGGGGAGCTGTTTTTT. It translates to CASSWFTGGAGELFF.

The chain joins TRBV19 to TRBJ2-3; 8 bases fit TRBD1. Per germline, CDR1 LNHDA and CDR2 SQIVND (reference sequence). V gave up 0 bases and J gave up 4 bases; unmatched junction bases: 3. The length of the CDR3 is 15 residues. Here the CDR3 DNA reads TGTGCCAGTAGTATAGAGGACAGGGTCGCAGATACGCAGTATTTT. Protein: CASSIEDRVADTQYF.

This chain uses TRBV5-6 with TRBJ2-3; 12 positions match TRBD2. Looked up from germline, CDR1 is SGHDT and CDR2 is YYEEEE. The CDR3 loop spans 17 amino acids. J lost 2 bases, V lost 4 bases, and 8 bases had no gene match. Here the CDR3 DNA reads TGTGCCAGCAGCCACGTACTAGCGGGAGGCCCCACAGATACGCAGTATTTT. It specifies CASSHVLAGGPTDTQYF.

The chain is built from TRBV28 and TRBJ1-2; D possibly corresponds to TRBD1 (5 bases). Germline V gene data show CDR1 as MDHEN and CDR2 as SYDVKM. Trimming shortened V by 4 bases and J by 8 bases, and 11 bases separated the two germline ends. The CDR3 has 12 residues. This CDR3 is CASSSGSEGYTF. The CDR3 coding sequence is TGTGCCAGCAGTTCAGGGTCAGAAGGCTACACCTTC.

V and J are TRBV7-2 and TRBJ1-5; no clear D gene. Germline V gene sequence: CDR1 SGHTA, CDR2 FQGNSA. Trimming shortened V by 5 bases and J by 0 bases, and 23 bases separated the two germline ends. This CDR3 is 19 amino acids long. The CDR3 DNA reads TGTGCCAGCAGCCAAGGGCAGTCCGCAGATTCCAATAGCAATCAGCCCCAGCATTTT. Its translation: CASSQGQSADSNSNQPQHF.

CDR3 DNA sequence: TGTGCCAGCAGTTTATCGTATATTGTGAGGAGCCACAATGAGCAGTTCTTC. Residues: CASSLSYIVRSHNEQFF. J is TRBJ2-1 and V is TRBV27; unclear D gene. Trimming took off 0 bases at V and 5 bases at J, with 17 bases between the two ends. Germline V gene lookup returns CDR1 MNHEY and CDR2 SMNVEV (reference sequence). This CDR3 contains 17 residues.

The chain uses TRBV29-1 and TRBJ1-2, with D perhaps matching TRBD1 (5 bases). CDR3 length equals 14 residues. Germline V lookup: CDR1 SQVTM, CDR2 ANQGSEA. Trimming shortened V by 5 bases and J by 2 bases, and 15 bases separated the two germline ends. Here the CDR3 DNA reads TGCAGCGTTCTTCGCCAGGGAGGGAACTATGGCTACACCTTC. This sequence encodes CSVLRQGGNYGYTF.

This sequence joins TRBV7-2 and TRBJ2-1; tentatively, D is TRBD2 (6 bases). Germline lookup yields CDR1 SGHTA and CDR2 FQGNSA. V lost 4 bases and J 4 bases, leaving 14 bases between the germline ends. The length of the CDR3 is 15 residues. As DNA, the CDR3 is TGTGCCAGCAGCTCATCTAGGCGGGGTTACAATGAGCAGTTCTTC. Its protein product is CASSSSRRGYNEQFF.

The gene calls are TRBV28 and TRBJ1-3; 7 bases are a match to TRBD1. CDR3 length equals 17 residues. Germline V gene lookup returns CDR1 MDHEN and CDR2 SYDVKM. The ends lost 5 bases at V and 0 bases at J; junction bases unmatched: 10. CDR3: CASSPTLDRVSGNTIYF. The CDR3 DNA sequence: TGTGCCAGCAGTCCCACCCTAGACAGGGTCTCTGGAAACACCATATATTTT.

The V call is TRBV7-2, the J call TRBJ1-5; 7 positions agree with TRBD1. CDR1 and CDR2 (germline): SGHTA, FQGNSA. V trimming: 2 bases; J trimming: 0 bases; junction bases outside the gene matches: 1. The CDR3 contains 15 residues. Here the CDR3 reads CASSLRQGSNQPQHF. The CDR3 DNA sequence: TGTGCCAGCAGCTTACGACAGGGTAGCAATCAGCCCCAGCATTTT.

The chain joins TRBV6-5 to TRBJ1-1, with D perhaps matching TRBD1 (6 bases). This CDR3 region has 15 residues. The ends were cut back, 3 bases at V and 3 bases at J, with 14 bases in the middle. CDR1 is MNHEY and CDR2 is SVGAGI in the germline V gene. The CDR3 bases are TGTGCCAGCAGTTATTCCGGGGGCGGGTACACTGAAGCTTTCTTT. Residues: CASSYSGGGYTEAFF.

This clone was seen just once. The chain recombines TRBV5-4 with TRBJ2-3; tentatively, D is TRBD2 (5 bases). Germline CDR1 and CDR2: SGHNT and YYREEE (reference sequence). V shed 1 base and J shed 6 bases, with 6 bases lying between them. CDR3 length: 12 amino acids. For the CDR3, the DNA is TGTGCCAGCAGCTTGTCGGGGGATACGCAGTATTTT. It specifies CASSLSGDTQYF.

The V call is TRBV15, the J call TRBJ2-7, with no clear D. Germline V gene data show CDR1 as LNHNV and CDR2 as YYDKDF (reference sequence). V was pared by 3 bases and J by 5 bases, with 14 bases between. The CDR3 is 14 amino acids. The CDR3 region is CATSRETGVDEQYF. DNA for the CDR3: TGTGCCACCAGCAGGGAAACGGGTGTCGACGAGCAGTACTTC.

Comments on this clone: This specimen includes other DNA sequences encoding the same CDR3. The V and J genes are TRBV11-2 and TRBJ2-7; D gene ambiguous. The CDR3 extends over 12 amino acids. The V end was cut by 6 bases, the J end by 4 bases, with 10 bases between. CDR1 is SGHAT and CDR2 is FQNNGV in the germline V gene. The CDR3 nucleotides are TGTGCCAGCAGTCCTAATGGGTACGAGCAGTACTTC. Protein sequence: CASSPNGYEQYF.

The chain combines TRBV28 with TRBJ2-3, with 11 bases aligning to TRBD2. The germline CDR1 and CDR2 sequences are MDHEN and SYDVKM. The V and J ends lost 8 bases and 4 bases, in that order; junction bases with no gene match: 20. CDR3 length equals 19 residues. DNA for the CDR3: TGTGCCAGCCTACCTTATACTCTAGCGGGAGGCCGCGTCCCAGATACGCAGTATTTT. Amino acids: CASLPYTLAGGRVPDTQYF.

V usage is TRBV12-5 and J usage is TRBJ1-1, with D possibly being TRBD1 (5 bases). The CDR3 is made up of 15 amino acids. V lost 0 bases, J lost 5 bases, and 13 bases lay in between. Germline V gene lookup returns CDR1 LGHNT and CDR2 FRNRAP. CDR3 loop: CASGLVRGAQTEAFF. In DNA form, the CDR3 reads TGTGCTAGTGGTTTGGTAAGAGGGGCTCAGACTGAAGCTTTCTTT.

The chain is built from TRBV11-2 and TRBJ2-1; 10 bases map to TRBD2. V lost 7 bases and J lost 8; bases outside the gene matches: 20. The germline V gene encodes CDR1 SGHAT and CDR2 FQNNGV. The CDR3 loop spans 18 amino acids. CDR3 DNA sequence: TGTGCCAGCACGCGGGGGCTAGCGGGAGCGCCCTCAAGGTATGAGCAGTTCTTC. It specifies CASTRGLAGAPSRYEQFF.

This chain links TRBV28 with TRBJ1-5, with D perhaps matching TRBD1 (5 bases). Germline V lookup: CDR1 MDHEN, CDR2 SYDVKM. This CDR3 contains 16 residues. V lost 4 bases and J lost 0, with 13 bases in between. The CDR3 coding sequence is TGTGCCAGCAGTTCTCAGGGATCTAATAGCAATCAGCCCCAGCATTTT. This codes for CASSSQGSNSNQPQHF.

The genes are TRBV28 and TRBJ2-7; tentatively, D is TRBD1 or TRBD2 (5 bases each). Trimming cost V 8 bases and J 4 bases, with 18 bases left between them. The CDR3 spans 14 residues. In germline, CDR1 is MDHEN, CDR2 SYDVKM. CDR3 DNA sequence: TGTGCCAGCCGAGGGCAGGGTGGAGGTTACGAGCAGTACTTC. This codes for CASRGQGGGYEQYF.

The V gene is TRBV9, the J gene TRBJ1-2, with a possible D match to TRBD1 (5 bases). V was trimmed by 4 bases and J by 2 bases, leaving 21 bases between them. This CDR3 has 17 residues. Germline CDR1 SGDLS, CDR2 YYNGEE. The chain's CDR3 is CASSPRAFRAENYGYTF. For the CDR3, the DNA is TGTGCCAGCAGCCCGAGAGCATTCAGGGCAGAGAACTATGGCTACACCTTC.